This T cell receptor beta chain was observed in a study of blood T cell repertoires in COVID-19. Across the whole study: Specimens from acute and convalescent COVID-19 originated in the United States, Italy and Spain. From T cells, B-cell-depleted T cells, or PBMCs came the material, which was cDNA or gDNA.

CDR3 size: 15 residues. V shed 0 bases and J 4 bases; nucleotides not matched to a gene: 3. CDR1 SGHRS and CDR2 YFSETQ come from the germline V gene. Some clones are missing from TCRdb's copy, which holds only in-frame ones; the method was immunoSEQ multiplex PCR. The table lists fewer than 25,000 clones, roughly 90% of them singletons, with around 6% in the top ten. The source of this sequence is a woman older than 75 with active COVID-19. The chain is built from TRBV5-1 and TRBJ2-1; 8 bases match TRBD2. Sequences were obtained from peripheral blood. CDR3 sequence (DNA): TGCGCCAGCAGCTTGGTAACGGGGGGGTACAATGAGCAGTTCTTC. Encoded protein: CASSLVTGGYNEQFF. Full variable domain (outside the CDR3, taken from reference TRBV5-1 and TRBJ2-1): KAGVTQTPRYLIKTRGQQVTLSCSPISGHRSVSWYQQTPGQGLQFLFEYFSETQRNKGNFPGRFSGRQFSNSRSEMNVSTLELGDSALYLCASSLVTGGYNEQFFGPGTRLTVL.